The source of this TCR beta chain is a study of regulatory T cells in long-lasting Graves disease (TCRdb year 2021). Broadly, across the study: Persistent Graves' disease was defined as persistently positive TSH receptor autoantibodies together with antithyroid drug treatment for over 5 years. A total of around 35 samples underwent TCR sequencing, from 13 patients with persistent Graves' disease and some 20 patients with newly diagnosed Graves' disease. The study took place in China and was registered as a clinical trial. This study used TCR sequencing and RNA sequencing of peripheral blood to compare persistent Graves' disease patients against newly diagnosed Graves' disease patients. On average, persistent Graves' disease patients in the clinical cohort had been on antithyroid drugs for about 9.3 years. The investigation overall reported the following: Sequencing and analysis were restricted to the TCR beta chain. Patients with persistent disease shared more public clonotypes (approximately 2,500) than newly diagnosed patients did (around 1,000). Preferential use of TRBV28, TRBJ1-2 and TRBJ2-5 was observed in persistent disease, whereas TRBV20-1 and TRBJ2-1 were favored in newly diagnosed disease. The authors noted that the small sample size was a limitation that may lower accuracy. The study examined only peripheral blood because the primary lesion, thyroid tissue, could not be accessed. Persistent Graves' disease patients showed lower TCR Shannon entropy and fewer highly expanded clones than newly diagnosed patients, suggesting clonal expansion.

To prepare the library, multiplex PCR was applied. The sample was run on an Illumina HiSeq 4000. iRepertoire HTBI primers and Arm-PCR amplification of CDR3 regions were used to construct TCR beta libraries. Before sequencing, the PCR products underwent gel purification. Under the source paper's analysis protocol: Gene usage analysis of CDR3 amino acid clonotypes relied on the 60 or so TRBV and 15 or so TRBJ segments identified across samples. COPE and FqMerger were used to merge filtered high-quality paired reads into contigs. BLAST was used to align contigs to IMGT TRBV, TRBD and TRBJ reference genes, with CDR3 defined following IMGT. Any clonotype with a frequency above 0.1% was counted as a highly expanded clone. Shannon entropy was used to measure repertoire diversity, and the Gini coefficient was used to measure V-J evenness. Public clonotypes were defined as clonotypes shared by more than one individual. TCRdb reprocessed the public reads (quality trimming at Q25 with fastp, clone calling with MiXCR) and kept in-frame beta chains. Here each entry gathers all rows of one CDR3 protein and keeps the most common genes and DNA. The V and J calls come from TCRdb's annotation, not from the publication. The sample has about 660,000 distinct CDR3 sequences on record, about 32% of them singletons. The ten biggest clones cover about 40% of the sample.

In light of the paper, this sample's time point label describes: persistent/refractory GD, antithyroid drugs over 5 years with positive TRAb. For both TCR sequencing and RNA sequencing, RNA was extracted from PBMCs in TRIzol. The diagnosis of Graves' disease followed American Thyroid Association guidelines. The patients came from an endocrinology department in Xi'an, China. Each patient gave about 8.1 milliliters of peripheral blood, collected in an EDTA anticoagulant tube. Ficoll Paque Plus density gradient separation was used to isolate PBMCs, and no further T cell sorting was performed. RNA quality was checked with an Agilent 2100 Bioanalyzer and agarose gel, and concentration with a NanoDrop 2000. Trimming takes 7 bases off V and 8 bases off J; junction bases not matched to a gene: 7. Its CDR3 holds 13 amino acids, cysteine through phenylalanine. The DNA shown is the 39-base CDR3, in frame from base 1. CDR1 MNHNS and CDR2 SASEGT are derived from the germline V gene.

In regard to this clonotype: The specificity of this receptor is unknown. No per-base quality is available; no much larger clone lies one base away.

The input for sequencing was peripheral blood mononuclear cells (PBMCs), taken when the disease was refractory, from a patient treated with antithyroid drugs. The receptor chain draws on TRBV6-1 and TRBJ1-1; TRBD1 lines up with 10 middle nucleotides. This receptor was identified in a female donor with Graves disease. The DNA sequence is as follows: TGTGCCAGCAAACCGACAGGGGGCAGGGAAGCTTTCTTT. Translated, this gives CASKPTGGREAFF.